The text below deals with one T cell receptor (beta chain). Its cognate antigen is unknown. The source of the sample is a study of OX40 agonist ivuxolimab in advanced cancers. Study results and limitations: Expanded clones were, on average, more numerous in CD8+ T cells than in CD4+.

Sequencing used immunoSEQ multiplex PCR; TCRdb keeps in-frame clones, though not all of them. Of approximately 70,000 clones listed, around 94% were seen once; the top ten hold more than 4%. Germline V CDR1 and CDR2: MDHEN, SYDVKM. There are 12 residues in the CDR3. With 6 bases removed from V and 10 bases from J, the gap between germline ends came to 12 bases. This clonotype originated in an adult with an advanced solid tumor such as melanoma, head and neck, liver or kidney cancer. The sequenced sample was CD4+ or CD8+ T cells sorted from blood, obtained in a trial of the OX40 agonist ivuxolimab. The chain carries TRBV28 and TRBJ2-2; D may be TRBD2 (6 bases). CDR3 amino acids: CASSLRREELFF. The CDR3 nucleotides are TGTGCCAGCAGCCTGAGGAGGGAGGAGCTGTTTTTT.